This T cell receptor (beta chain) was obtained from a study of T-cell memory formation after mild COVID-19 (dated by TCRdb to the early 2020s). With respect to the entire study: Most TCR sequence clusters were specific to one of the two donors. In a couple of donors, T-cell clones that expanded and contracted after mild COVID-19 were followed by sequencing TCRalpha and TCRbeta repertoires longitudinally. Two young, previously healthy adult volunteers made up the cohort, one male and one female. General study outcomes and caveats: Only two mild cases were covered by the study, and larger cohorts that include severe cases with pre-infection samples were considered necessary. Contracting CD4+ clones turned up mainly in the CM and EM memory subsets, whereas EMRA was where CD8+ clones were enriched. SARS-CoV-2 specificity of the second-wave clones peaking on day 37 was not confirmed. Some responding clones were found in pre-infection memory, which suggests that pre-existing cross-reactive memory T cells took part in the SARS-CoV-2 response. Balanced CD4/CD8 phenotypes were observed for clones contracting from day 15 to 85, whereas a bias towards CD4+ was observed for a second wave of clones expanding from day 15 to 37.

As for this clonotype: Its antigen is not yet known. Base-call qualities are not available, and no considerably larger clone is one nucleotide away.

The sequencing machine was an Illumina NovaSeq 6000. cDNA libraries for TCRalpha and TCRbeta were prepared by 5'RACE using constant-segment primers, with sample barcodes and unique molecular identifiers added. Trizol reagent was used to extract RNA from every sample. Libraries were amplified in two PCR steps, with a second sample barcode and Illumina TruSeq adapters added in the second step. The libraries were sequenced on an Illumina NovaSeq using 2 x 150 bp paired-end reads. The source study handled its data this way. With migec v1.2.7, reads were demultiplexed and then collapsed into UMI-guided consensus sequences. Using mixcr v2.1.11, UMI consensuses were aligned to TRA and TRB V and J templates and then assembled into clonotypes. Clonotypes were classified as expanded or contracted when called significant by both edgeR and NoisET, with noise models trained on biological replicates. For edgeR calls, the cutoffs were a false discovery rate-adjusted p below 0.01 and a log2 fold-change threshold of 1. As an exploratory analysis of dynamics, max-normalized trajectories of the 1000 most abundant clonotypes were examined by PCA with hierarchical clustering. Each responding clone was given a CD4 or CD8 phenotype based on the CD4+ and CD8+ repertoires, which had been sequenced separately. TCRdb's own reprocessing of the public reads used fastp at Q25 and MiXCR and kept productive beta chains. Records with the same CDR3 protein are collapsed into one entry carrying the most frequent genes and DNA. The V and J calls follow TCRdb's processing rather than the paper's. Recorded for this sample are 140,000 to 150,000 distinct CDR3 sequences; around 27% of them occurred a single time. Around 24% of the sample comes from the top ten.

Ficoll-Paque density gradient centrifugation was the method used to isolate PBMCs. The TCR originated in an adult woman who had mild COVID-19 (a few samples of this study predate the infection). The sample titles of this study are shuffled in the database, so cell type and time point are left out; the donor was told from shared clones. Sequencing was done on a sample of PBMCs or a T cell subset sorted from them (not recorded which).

The CDR3 reads as follows: CASSQGRGWTDTQYF. The nucleotides read TGTGCCAGCAGCCAAGGACGGGGGTGGACAGATACGCAGTATTTT. This chain joins TRBV3-1 to TRBJ2-3, with a weak D call of TRBD2 (6 bases match). CDR1 is given as LGHDT and CDR2 as YNNKEL, both from the germline V gene (reference sequence). V loses 1 base of germline sequence and J loses 3 bases, and the interval between the two ends is 11 bases. The CDR3 sequence holds 15 residues, the cysteine and phenylalanine included. The DNA shown is the 45-base CDR3, in frame from base 1.